These 13 T cell receptor beta chains were sequenced from one sample in a study of blood T cell repertoires in COVID-19. Method: immunoSEQ multiplex PCR; TCRdb's copy keeps in-frame clones and lacks some. The data show about 110,000 clones, 71% seen once. The sample consisted of peripheral blood. These TCRs come from a human donor with acute or convalescent COVID-19. The donor label of this sample is uncertain.

This clone has ten or more counts. CDR3 DNA sequence: TGCGCCAGCAGCTTCTGGACAGGGGGTTATAATTCACCCCTCCACTTT. As protein: CASSFWTGGYNSPLHF. The chain employs TRBV5-1 and TRBJ1-6; 10 nucleotides line up with TRBD1. V shed 2 bases and J 4 bases; nucleotides not matched to a gene: 3. Looked up from germline, CDR1 is SGHRS and CDR2 is YFSETQ. This CDR3 region has 16 residues.

A single count supports this clone. V gene TRBV30 combines with J gene TRBJ1-1, with 8 positions matching TRBD1. Unmatched junction bases numbered 6, after V lost 7 bases and J lost 5 bases. The CDR3 spans 12 residues. Germline V gene data show CDR1 as GTSNPN and CDR2 as SVGIG (reference sequence). CDR3: CAYTTGATEAFF. CDR3 nucleotides: TGTGCCTATACGACAGGGGCAACTGAAGCTTTCTTT.

The chain carries TRBV29-1 and TRBJ2-3; 9 bases line up with TRBD1. The trim removed 6 bases at V and 0 bases at J, leaving 13 bases unmatched. The CDR3 is 17 residues long. Germline V gene data show CDR1 as SQVTM and CDR2 as ANQGSEA. The CDR3 spells CSVYRDREFLSTDTQYF. Written as DNA, the CDR3 is TGCAGCGTATACCGGGACAGGGAGTTCCTCAGCACAGATACGCAGTATTTT.

The chain combines TRBV7-3 with TRBJ1-3, with 8 bases identical to TRBD1. Trimming at V came to 2 bases and at J to 4 bases, leaving 4 bases not matched to a gene. Looked up from germline, CDR1 is SGHTA and CDR2 is FQGTGA. The CDR3 is 15 residues long. CDR3 coding DNA: TGTGCCAGCAGCTTATCAGGGGGCGAAGGAAACACCATATATTTT. Its protein is CASSLSGGEGNTIYF.

The gene calls are TRBV5-1 and TRBJ2-1, with TRBD2 as a possible D gene (6 bases). CDR1 is SGHRS and CDR2 is YFSETQ in the germline V gene. V was trimmed by 0 bases and J by 6 bases, leaving 10 bases between them. This CDR3 spans 14 amino acids. The CDR3 spells CASSLGLEGNEQFF. The CDR3 region has the DNA TGCGCCAGCAGCTTGGGACTAGAAGGCAATGAGCAGTTCTTC.

This sequence joins TRBV6-5 and TRBJ1-2, with D possibly matching TRBD1 (5 bases). Trimming took off 7 bases at V and 6 bases at J, with 9 bases between the two ends. CDR3 length: 11 residues. Germline CDR1 MNHEY, CDR2 SVGAGI. The CDR3 nucleotides read TGTGCCAGCACTGCAGGGAATGGCTACACCTTC. Protein product: CASTAGNGYTF.

The genes are TRBV5-1 and TRBJ1-5; no firm D call. The V end was cut by 5 bases, the J end by 1 base, with 7 bases between. The CDR3 extends over 13 amino acids. The germline V gene has CDR1 SGHRS and CDR2 YFSETQ. CDR3 sequence: CASSEFSNQPQHF. In DNA, the CDR3 is TGCGCCAGCAGTGAGTTCAGCAATCAGCCCCAGCATTTT. Full variable domain (missing parts from reference TRBV5-1 and TRBJ1-5): KAGVTQTPRYLIKTRGQQVTLSCSPISGHRSVSWYQQTPGQGLQFLFEYFSETQRNKGNFPGRFSGRQFSNSRSEMNVSTLELGDSALYLCASSEFSNQPQHFGDGTRLSIL.

The chain links TRBV4-1 to TRBJ1-2, with 7 positions matching TRBD1. CDR1 is MGHRA, CDR2 YSYEKL, per germline. The CDR3 has 17 residues. The ends lost 0 bases at V and 7 bases at J; junction bases unmatched: 14. The CDR3 reads CASSQDVTGTDFSGYTF. CDR3 DNA sequence: TGCGCCAGCAGCCAAGATGTAACCGGGACAGACTTTAGTGGCTACACCTTC.

The V gene is TRBV24-1, the J gene TRBJ2-3, with D possibly TRBD1 on 5 matching bases. Trimming removed 5 bases at V and 4 bases at J, with 6 bases between. This CDR3 comprises 12 residues. Per germline, CDR1 KGHDR and CDR2 SFDVKD. CDR3 DNA sequence: TGTGCCACCAGTGTAGGGGCAGATACGCAGTATTTT. This gives the protein CATSVGADTQYF.

This clone was observed many times. The chain carries TRBV9 and TRBJ2-1, with 7 bases that match TRBD2. The CDR3 is made up of 16 amino acids. The V gene's germline CDR1 is SGDLS and CDR2 YYNGEE. Trimming took 3 bases from V and 3 from J; bases not matched to a gene: 9. Here the CDR3 reads CASSAGAGTLYNEQFF. The CDR3 bases are TGTGCCAGCAGCGCGGGAGCGGGGACCCTCTACAATGAGCAGTTCTTC.

The genes are TRBV2 and TRBJ2-7, with a possible D match to TRBD1 (7 bases). The V gene lost 6 bases and the J gene lost 3 bases, with 12 bases spanning the gap. CDR1 is SNHLY and CDR2 is FYNNEI in the germline V gene. The CDR3 runs 13 residues. Here the CDR3 reads CASRGGQNYEQYF. CDR3 DNA sequence: TGTGCCAGCAGGGGGGGACAGAACTACGAGCAGTACTTC.

This chain links TRBV7-8 with TRBJ1-1; no firm D call. Trimming pared 1 base from V and 1 base from J, leaving 19 bases between. Germline V gives CDR1 SGHVS, CDR2 FQNEAQ. The CDR3 runs 18 residues. This chain's CDR3 is CASSLVFSGSSGNTEAFF. Here the CDR3 DNA reads TGTGCCAGCAGCTTAGTGTTTAGCGGGTCTTCGGGGAACACTGAAGCTTTCTTT.

This rearrangement joins TRBV9 to TRBJ2-7, with 7 nucleotides matching TRBD1. The J segment lost 2 bases and the V segment lost 5 bases, leaving 16 bases of the junction unmatched. Germline loops: CDR1 SGDLS, CDR2 YYNGEE. The CDR3 covers 17 residues. Here the CDR3 DNA reads TGTGCCAGCAGGATGTCCCGAACCGGGACAGAAACCTACGAGCAGTACGTC. This codes for CASRMSRTGTETYEQYV.